Below are 20 T cell receptor beta chains sequenced from a single sample in a study of T cells in localized non-small cell lung cancer. Data came from immunoSEQ multiplex PCR; TCRdb stores just in-frame clones and leaves some out. The sample has approximately 30,000 clones, just over 90% seen once; the top ten hold 7% to 9%. This specimen was peripheral blood, taken before any cancer treatment. The receptors were sampled from a female donor older than 55 with stage I lung adenocarcinoma.

The chain couples TRBV19 to TRBJ2-3; TRBD2 agrees at 8 bases. V trimming: 5 bases; J trimming: 2 bases; junction bases outside the gene matches: 6. This CDR3 has 15 residues. CDR1 is LNHDA, CDR2 SQIVND, per germline (reference sequence). The CDR3 here is CASSLRGGSTDTQYF. DNA of the CDR3: TGTGCCAGTAGTCTGCGCGGGGGGTCCACAGATACGCAGTATTTT.

The rearrangement uses TRBV19 and TRBJ2-1, with D tentatively TRBD2 (6 bases). The CDR3 totals 17 residues. From germline, CDR1 is LNHDA and CDR2 SQIVND (reference sequence). V gave up 1 base and J gave up 0 bases, with 13 bases separating them. CDR3 in DNA: TGTGCCAGTAGTATAGGGGGACTTACTCGCTCCTACAATGAGCAGTTCTTC. It encodes CASSIGGLTRSYNEQFF.

The V gene is TRBV19, the J gene TRBJ1-4; D ambiguous. This CDR3 contains 16 residues. V lost 3 bases, J lost 0 bases, and 11 bases lay in between. CDR1 and CDR2 from the germline V gene are LNHDA and SQIVND (reference sequence). CDR3 DNA sequence: TGTGCCAGTAGTATCGGAGGGCTAGCAACTAATGAAAAACTGTTTTTT. This sequence encodes CASSIGGLATNEKLFF.

This clone was detected only once. This chain joins TRBV7-2 and TRBJ2-3, with D possibly TRBD1 on 6 matching bases. The CDR3 extends over 15 amino acids. Trimming cost V 5 bases and J 6 bases, with 18 bases left between them. Germline V gives CDR1 SGHTA, CDR2 FQGNSA. The CDR3 loop reads CASSAKQGQFDTQYF. In nucleotides, the CDR3 is TGTGCCAGCAGCGCAAAACAGGGTCAATTCGATACGCAGTATTTT.

J is TRBJ2-1 and V is TRBV7-3, with TRBD1 identical over 7 bases. V dropped 5 bases and J dropped 7; count of bases not matched to a gene: 2. The germline V gene encodes CDR1 SGHTA and CDR2 FQGTGA. CDR3 length: 12 residues. This CDR3 reads CASSLQGNEQFF. DNA for the CDR3: TGTGCCAGCAGCCTACAGGGGAATGAGCAGTTCTTC.

V gene TRBV27 combines with J gene TRBJ1-5; D gene unclear. Trimming removed 0 bases from V and 4 bases from J, with 4 bases in between. The CDR3 loop spans 13 amino acids. The V gene's germline CDR1 is MNHEY and CDR2 SMNVEV (reference sequence). CDR3 residues: CASSLSGNQPQHF. Here the CDR3 DNA reads TGTGCCAGCAGTTTATCGGGAAATCAGCCCCAGCATTTT.

The chain carries TRBV5-1 and TRBJ1-4; TRBD1 is a possible D gene (5 bases). Germline V gene data show CDR1 as SGHRS and CDR2 as YFSETQ. This CDR3 is built from 16 residues. The V end was cut by 4 bases, the J end by 0 bases, with 13 bases between. This CDR3 is CASSPYGGTTNEKLFF. CDR3 bases: TGCGCCAGCAGCCCGTATGGGGGAACAACTAATGAAAAACTGTTTTTT.

The V and J genes are TRBV5-1 and TRBJ1-1; a weak D match, TRBD1 (6 bases). V shed 4 bases and J shed 5 bases, with 12 bases lying between them. Germline loops: CDR1 SGHRS, CDR2 YFSETQ. The CDR3 covers 13 residues. The CDR3 DNA sequence: TGCGCCAGCAGCCCCTCAGGGGTGACTGAAGCTTTCTTT. It is translated as CASSPSGVTEAFF.

The chain has TRBV28 and TRBJ2-4; either TRBD1 or TRBD2 may supply D (5 bases each). Germline V gene sequence: CDR1 MDHEN, CDR2 SYDVKM. Trimming stripped 4 bases from V and 1 base from J, with 14 bases between. There are 16 residues in the CDR3. CDR3 coding DNA: TGTGCCAGCAGTTCGAGGGGAGAAGGGGCCAAAAACATTCAGTACTTC. It encodes CASSSRGEGAKNIQYF. The complete variable domain, with remaining parts taken from reference TRBV28 and TRBJ2-4, reads DVKVTQSSRYLVKRTGEKVFLECVQDMDHENMFWYRQDPGLGLRLIYFSYDVKMKEKGDIPEGYSVSREKKERFSLILESASTNQTSMYLCASSSRGEGAKNIQYFGAGTRLSVL.

The chain employs TRBV18 and TRBJ1-3, with TRBD1 as a possible D gene (6 bases). The V gene lost 5 bases and the J gene lost 3 bases, with 11 bases spanning the gap. The CDR3 sequence is 14 residues long. Germline CDR1 reads KGHSH; CDR2 reads LQKENI. CDR3 residues: CASSSGARGNTIYF. The CDR3 nucleotides are TGTGCCAGCTCATCAGGGGCCCGTGGAAACACCATATATTTT.

The chain combines TRBV28 with TRBJ1-1; the D gene is possibly TRBD1 (6 bases). V was shortened by 8 bases and J by 2 bases, with 18 bases between the two germline ends. CDR1 is MDHEN and CDR2 is SYDVKM in the germline V gene. CDR3 size: 15 residues. CDR3 DNA sequence: TGTGCCAGCCTTGACCTACAGGGCCCTAACACTGAAGCTTTCTTT. It is translated as CASLDLQGPNTEAFF.

The chain employs TRBV5-4 and TRBJ2-5; D assignment may be TRBD1 or TRBD2 (5 bases each). V gave up 0 bases and J gave up 7 bases, with 10 bases separating them. The length of the CDR3 is 13 residues. CDR1 and CDR2 from the germline V gene are SGHNT and YYREEE (reference sequence). CDR3 loop: CASSLGDRGTQYF. The CDR3 bases are TGTGCCAGCAGCTTGGGGGACCGGGGGACCCAGTACTTC. Complete variable domain (other parts from reference TRBV5-4 and TRBJ2-5): ETGVTQSPTHLIKTRGQQVTLRCSSQSGHNTVSWYQQALGQGPQFIFQYYREEENGRGNFPPRFSGLQFPNYSSELNVNALELDDSALYLCASSLGDRGTQYFGPGTRLLVL.

The rearrangement links TRBV29-1 to TRBJ1-4, with 9 bases identical to TRBD1. Germline V gene data show CDR1 as SQVTM and CDR2 as ANQGSEA. After removal of 4 bases from V and 7 bases from J, the junction contained 4 bases not matched to a gene. The CDR3 runs 13 residues. DNA for the CDR3: TGCAGCGTTGCTATGGACAGGGGTGAAAAACTGTTTTTT. It yields the protein CSVAMDRGEKLFF. Supplemented by reference TRBV29-1 and TRBJ1-4, the full variable domain reads SAVISQKPSRDICQRGTSLTIQCQVDSQVTMMFWYRQQPGQSLTLIATANQGSEATYESGFVIDKFPISRPNLTFSTLTVSNMSPEDSSIYLCSVAMDRGEKLFFGSGTQLSVL.

By share, this clone ranks as large (0.1 to 1%). The chain links TRBV19 to TRBJ1-5; 9 nucleotides agree with TRBD1. The germline CDR1 and CDR2 sequences are LNHDA and SQIVND (reference sequence). The J segment lost 2 bases and the V segment lost 7 bases, leaving 6 bases of the junction unmatched. This CDR3 is 15 amino acids long. This CDR3 is CASKEDRGGNQPQHF. CDR3 sequence (DNA): TGTGCCAGTAAAGAGGACAGGGGTGGCAATCAGCCCCAGCATTTT.

The chain is built from TRBV25-1 and TRBJ1-4; D not resolved. Germline lookup yields CDR1 MGHDK and CDR2 SYGVNS. V lost 2 bases to trimming and J lost 8 bases, with 15 bases between them. The CDR3 totals 15 residues. The DNA for the CDR3 is TGTGCCAGCAGTGAAGATACAGCCCTAGCGGAAAAACTGTTTTTT. Its protein is CASSEDTALAEKLFF.

This rearrangement joins TRBV9 to TRBJ2-2; maybe TRBD2 (6 bases). Trimming pared 0 bases from V and 4 bases from J, leaving 13 bases between. Germline CDR1 and CDR2: SGDLS and YYNGEE. This CDR3 has 16 amino acids. The DNA of the CDR3 is TGTGCCAGCAGCGTAGCTGGCGGGGCCCGCACCGGGGAGCTGTTTTTT. Translation: CASSVAGGARTGELFF.

This sequence joins TRBV20-1 and TRBJ1-1; D unclear. Germline V gene sequence: CDR1 DFQATT, CDR2 SNEGSKA (reference sequence). V shed 3 bases and J shed 3 bases, with 5 bases lying between them. This CDR3 region has 11 residues. For the CDR3, the DNA is TGCAGTGCTAGGGGGTACACTGAAGCTTTCTTT. This translates into CSARGYTEAFF.

This rearrangement joins TRBV28 to TRBJ2-1; D remains ambiguous. Between the trimmed V and J ends, which lost 3 bases and 2 bases, there was a span of 5 bases. Germline-derived CDR1 and CDR2 are MDHEN and SYDVKM. CDR3 length: 13 amino acids. The CDR3 spells CASSLATYNEQFF. The CDR3 DNA follows: TGTGCCAGCAGTTTGGCCACCTACAATGAGCAGTTCTTC.

This rearrangement joins TRBV6-5 to TRBJ2-2; D may be TRBD2 (7 bases). Germline V gene lookup returns CDR1 MNHEY and CDR2 SVGAGI. V was cut by 8 bases and J by 0 bases, with 10 bases left in between. This CDR3 is 14 amino acids long. CDR3 in DNA: TGTGCCAGCTTGCGGGGGCCGAACACCGGGGAGCTGTTTTTT. This codes for CASLRGPNTGELFF.

The chain has TRBV11-2 and TRBJ1-5; D uncertain. The V gene lost 1 base and the J gene lost 3 bases, with 13 bases spanning the gap. CDR3 length equals 16 residues. CDR1 is SGHAT and CDR2 is FQNNGV in the germline V gene. In DNA form, the CDR3 reads TGTGCCAGCAGCTTAGTTGGCAGGATATACAATCAGCCCCAGCATTTT. Translating gives CASSLVGRIYNQPQHF.